This entry features one T cell receptor (beta chain) sequence. This specimen includes other DNA sequences encoding the same CDR3. V gave up 2 bases and J gave up 2 bases, with 3 bases separating them. Germline V CDR1 and CDR2: DFQATT, SNEGSKA (reference sequence). The CDR3 runs 11 residues. cDNA reverse transcribed from extracted RNA served as the sequencing template. Assay used: immunoSEQ multiplex PCR; TCRdb lists only in-frame clones, some missing. The repertoire has over 150,000 clones, about 63% of them found once; the top ten carry over 12%. This sample stems from a study of CD8+ T cells in alopecia areata. As for the study in general: Tofacitinib therapy took 6 to 18 months; 6 months off drug came after.

Investigators sorted PBMCs to obtain both CD4+ and CD8+ T cells. The chain combines TRBV20-1 with TRBJ2-5; D is ambiguous. Sequenced here: CD4+ T cells sorted from blood, sampled at week 0. The TCR sequence derives from a human donor with alopecia areata. The CDR3 here is CSARSQETQYF. The CDR3 nucleotides are TGCAGTGCTAGATCTCAAGAGACCCAGTACTTC.